This T cell receptor beta chain was sequenced for a study of control samples from healthy donors and cancer patients. CDR3 length: 15 amino acids. Germline loops: CDR1 SGHNT, CDR2 YENEEA. The V gene end was trimmed by 4 bases and the J gene end by 3 bases; junction bases not matched to a gene: 5. The data were produced by immunoSEQ multiplex PCR, yet TCRdb's version contains in-frame clones alone and is incomplete. Of some 410,000 clones in the sample, approximately 90% were seen once. This clonotype originated in a man aged 40-55 years with head and neck cancer. The chain uses TRBV11-3 and TRBJ1-3; TRBD1 matches at 8 bases. Material: PBMCs. The CDR3 DNA is TGTGCCAGCAGCTCCGGGACAGGACATGGAAACACCATATATTTT. Its translation: CASSSGTGHGNTIYF.